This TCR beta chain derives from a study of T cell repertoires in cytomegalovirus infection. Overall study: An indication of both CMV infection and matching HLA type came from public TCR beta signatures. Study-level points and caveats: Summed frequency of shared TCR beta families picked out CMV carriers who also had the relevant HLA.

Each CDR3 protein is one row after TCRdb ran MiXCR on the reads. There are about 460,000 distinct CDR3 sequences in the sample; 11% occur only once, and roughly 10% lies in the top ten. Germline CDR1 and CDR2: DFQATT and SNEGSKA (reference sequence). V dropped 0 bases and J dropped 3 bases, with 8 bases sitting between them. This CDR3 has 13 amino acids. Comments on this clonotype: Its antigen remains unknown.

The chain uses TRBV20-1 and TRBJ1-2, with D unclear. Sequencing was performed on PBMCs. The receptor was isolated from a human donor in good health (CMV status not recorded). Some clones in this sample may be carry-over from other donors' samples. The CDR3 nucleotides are TGCAGTGCTAGAGATACAAGGGACTATGGCTACACCTTC. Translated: CSARDTRDYGYTF.